Presented here are 16 T cell receptor beta chains from one specimen sequenced in a study of blood T cell repertoires in COVID-19 (dated by TCRdb to the early 2020s). Libraries were made using the immunoSEQ multiplex PCR assay. Imported from immuneACCESS, the table was reduced by TCRdb to in-frame sequences with V and J called. These copies leave out some clones; in studies compared against another copy, an unresolved V gene accounts for under half, and the cause of the remainder is not known. For this sample there are around 150,000 clones; about 80% appear just once. Of the sample, more than 6% is held by the ten largest clones. The sequencing input was peripheral blood. These receptor sequences come from a woman aged 40 to 49 with COVID-19, enrolled during active disease.

The chain recombines TRBV4-1 with TRBJ1-6; D remains unclear. This CDR3 region has 14 residues. V was pared by 0 bases and J by 7 bases, with 7 bases between. Germline V lookup: CDR1 MGHRA, CDR2 YSYEKL. CDR3 coding DNA: TGCGCCAGCAGCCAAGATTTACGGAATTCACCCCTCCACTTT. Protein sequence: CASSQDLRNSPLHF.

This clone was seen a single time. The chain uses TRBV27 and TRBJ2-1; D possibly corresponds to TRBD2 (6 bases). Germline V gives CDR1 MNHEY, CDR2 SMNVEV (reference sequence). V lost 8 bases and J 3 bases, leaving 17 bases between the germline ends. The CDR3 loop spans 15 amino acids. Here the CDR3 DNA reads TGTGCCAGCTTCAGAATTAGCGGAGACTACAATGAGCAGTTCTTC. The encoded protein is CASFRISGDYNEQFF.

V usage is TRBV5-1 and J usage is TRBJ2-5, with D possibly matching TRBD2 (6 bases). V lost 1 base, J lost 5 bases, and 18 bases lay in between. CDR1 and CDR2 from the germline V gene are SGHRS and YFSETQ. CDR3 length: 16 residues. CDR3 in DNA: TGCGCCAGCAGCTTGAGACCCAGCGGGTTGAGCGAGACCCAGTACTTC. It translates to CASSLRPSGLSETQYF. Supplemented by reference TRBV5-1 and TRBJ2-5, the full variable domain reads KAGVTQTPRYLIKTRGQQVTLSCSPISGHRSVSWYQQTPGQGLQFLFEYFSETQRNKGNFPGRFSGRQFSNSRSEMNVSTLELGDSALYLCASSLRPSGLSETQYFGPGTRLLVL.

The chain couples TRBV7-9 to TRBJ1-5; D is unclear. Germline V lookup: CDR1 SEHNR, CDR2 FQNEAQ (reference sequence). CDR3 length equals 15 residues. Trimming shortened V by 5 bases and J by 1 base, and 12 bases separated the two germline ends. CDR3 protein: CASSLPPGSNQPQHF. In DNA form, the CDR3 reads TGTGCCAGCAGCCTCCCTCCCGGGAGCAATCAGCCCCAGCATTTT.

This chain uses TRBV2 with TRBJ1-4; tentatively, D is TRBD1 (6 bases). V was cut by 8 bases and J by 0 bases, with 19 bases left in between. From germline, CDR1 is SNHLY and CDR2 FYNNEI. CDR3 length equals 17 residues. The CDR3 nucleotides read TGTGCCAGCGCCTTCGGGACATTAGTTGCAACTAATGAAAAACTGTTTTTT. It specifies CASAFGTLVATNEKLFF. Full variable domain (remainder filled in from reference TRBV2 and TRBJ1-4): EPEVTQTPSHQVTQMGQEVILRCVPISNHLYFYWYRQILGQKVEFLVSFYNNEISEKSEIFDDQFSVERPDGSNFTLKIRSTKLEDSAMYFCASAFGTLVATNEKLFFGSGTQLSVL.

The chain joins TRBV5-4 to TRBJ2-1; weak D call: TRBD1 (5 bases). V was shortened by 4 bases and J by 4 bases, with 9 bases between the two germline ends. There are 13 residues in the CDR3. Germline assignment: CDR1 SGHNT and CDR2 YYREEE (reference sequence). CDR3 in amino acids: CASSIDRYNEQFF. The CDR3 nucleotides read TGTGCCAGCAGCATCGACAGATACAATGAGCAGTTCTTC.

The chain is built from TRBV15 and TRBJ1-1; D unresolved. Germline assignment: CDR1 LNHNV and CDR2 YYDKDF (reference sequence). The CDR3 has 17 amino acids. V was clipped by 0 bases and J by 0 bases, with 14 bases between them. The CDR3 protein is CATSREASLQLNTEAFF. CDR3 DNA sequence: TGTGCCACCAGCAGAGAGGCGTCACTACAACTGAACACTGAAGCTTTCTTT. Together with reference TRBV15 and TRBJ1-1, the CDR3 gives the full variable domain: DAMVIQNPRYQVTQFGKPVTLSCSQTLNHNVMYWYQQKSSQAPKLLFHYYDKDFNNEADTPDNFQSRRPNTSFCFLDIRSPGLGDTAMYLCATSREASLQLNTEAFFGQGTRLTVV.

The rearrangement joins TRBV18 to TRBJ1-2; tentative D call: TRBD1 (6 bases). The germline gives CDR1 KGHSH, CDR2 LQKENI. V was pared by 5 bases and J by 4 bases, with 14 bases between. The CDR3 contains 14 residues. CDR3 coding DNA: TGTGCCAGCTCAGAAGACAGGCTTGTCTATGGCTACACCTTC. This codes for CASSEDRLVYGYTF. Using reference TRBV18 and TRBJ1-2 for the parts outside the CDR3, the full variable domain is NAGVMQNPRHLVRRRGQEARLRCSPMKGHSHVYWYRQLPEEGLKFMVYLQKENIIDESGMPKERFSAEFPKEGPSILRIQQVVRGDSAAYFCASSEDRLVYGYTFGSGTRLTVV.

V gene TRBV15 combines with J gene TRBJ1-4, with D hard to call. Germline assignment: CDR1 LNHNV and CDR2 YYDKDF (reference sequence). This CDR3 is built from 16 residues. Trimming cost V 1 base and J 8 bases, with 17 bases left between them. The CDR3 DNA is TGTGCCACCAGCAGAGTCCTCGGGGTCGGGGAAGAAAAACTGTTTTTT. Translated, it gives CATSRVLGVGEEKLFF.

The rearrangement links TRBV7-2 to TRBJ2-6; D uncertain. The CDR3 spans 15 residues. Germline V gives CDR1 SGHTA, CDR2 FQGNSA. With 3 bases removed from V and 1 base from J, the gap between germline ends came to 7 bases. The CDR3 loop is CASSFGRSGANVLTF. In DNA, the CDR3 is TGTGCCAGCAGCTTTGGTAGATCTGGGGCCAACGTCCTGACTTTC. The whole variable domain, remainder taken from reference TRBV7-2 and TRBJ2-6, is GAGVSQSPSNKVTEKGKDVELRCDPISGHTALYWYRQSLGQGLEFLIYFQGNSAPDKSGLPSDRFSAERTGGSVSTLTIQRTQQEDSAVYLCASSFGRSGANVLTFGAGSRLTVL.

The gene calls are TRBV27 and TRBJ1-5; TRBD1 agrees at 10 bases. The CDR3 totals 16 residues. Germline V CDR1 and CDR2: MNHEY, SMNVEV (reference sequence). J was trimmed by 3 bases and V by 3 bases; bases with no gene match: 5. This chain's CDR3 is CASSLRQGAPNQPQHF. CDR3 nucleotides: TGTGCCAGCAGTTTGCGACAGGGGGCCCCCAATCAGCCCCAGCATTTT.

The rearrangement links TRBV2 to TRBJ1-1; D not certain. Trimming removed 7 bases from V and 11 bases from J, with 14 bases in between. Per germline, CDR1 SNHLY and CDR2 FYNNEI. This CDR3 contains 11 residues. CDR3 region: CASIQANRAFF. As DNA, the CDR3 is TGTGCCAGCATTCAGGCGAATCGGGCTTTCTTT.

This chain links TRBV18 with TRBJ1-5; D gene unclear. The CDR3 is 14 amino acids. V was pared by 2 bases and J by 6 bases, with 11 bases between. CDR1 and CDR2 from the germline V gene are KGHSH and LQKENI. The CDR3 nucleotides read TGTGCCAGCTCACCAGAGAGGGTCGGTCAGCCCCAGCATTTT. Translating gives CASSPERVGQPQHF.

This clone has a single count. The chain carries TRBV27 and TRBJ1-5, with a tentative D call TRBD1 (5 bases). The germline CDR1 and CDR2 sequences are MNHEY and SMNVEV (reference sequence). Trimming stripped 2 bases from V and 5 bases from J, with 7 bases between. The CDR3 extends over 13 amino acids. The CDR3 sequence: CASSLGADQPQHF. In nucleotides, the CDR3 is TGTGCCAGCAGTTTAGGGGCCGATCAGCCCCAGCATTTT.

The chain recombines TRBV5-5 with TRBJ2-1; TRBD2 agrees at 8 bases. Unmatched junction bases numbered 8, after V lost 0 bases and J lost 9 bases. Germline CDR1 and CDR2: SGHKS and YYEKEE (reference sequence). CDR3 size: 15 residues. The CDR3 region is CASSLVMAGGSEQFF. The DNA of the CDR3 is TGTGCCAGCAGCTTGGTGATGGCGGGAGGAAGTGAGCAGTTCTTC.

J is TRBJ2-1 and V is TRBV30; D is uncertain. V lost 5 bases to trimming and J lost 4 bases, with 6 bases between them. CDR1 is GTSNPN and CDR2 is SVGIG in the germline V gene (reference sequence). This CDR3 has 11 residues. CDR3 nucleotides: TGTGCCTGGGGCCATTACAATGAGCAGTTCTTC. Translation: CAWGHYNEQFF. The full variable domain, with the rest looked up from reference TRBV30 and TRBJ2-1, is SQTIHQWPATLVQPVGSPLSLECTVEGTSNPNLYWYRQAAGRGLQLLFYSVGIGQISSEVPQNLSASRPQDRQFILSSKKLLLSDSGFYLCAWGHYNEQFFGPGTRLTVL.